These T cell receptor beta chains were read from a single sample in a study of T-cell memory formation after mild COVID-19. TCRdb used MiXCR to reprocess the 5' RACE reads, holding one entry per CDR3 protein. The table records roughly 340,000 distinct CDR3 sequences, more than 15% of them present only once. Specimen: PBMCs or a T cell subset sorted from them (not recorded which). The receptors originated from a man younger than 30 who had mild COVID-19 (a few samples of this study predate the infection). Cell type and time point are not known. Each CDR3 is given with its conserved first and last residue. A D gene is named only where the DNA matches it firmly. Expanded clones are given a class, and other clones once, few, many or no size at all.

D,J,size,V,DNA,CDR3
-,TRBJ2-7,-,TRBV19,TGTGCCAGTAGTGGATCGGACGCCGGCGAGCAGTACTTC,CASSGSDAGEQYF
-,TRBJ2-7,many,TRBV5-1,TGCGCCAGCAGCTTAGAGCCGGGCTACTCCTACGAGCAGTACTTC,CASSLEPGYSYEQYF
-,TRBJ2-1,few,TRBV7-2,TGTGCCAGAGCACTAAGCGTGGCAGACTACAATGAGCAGTTCTTC,CARALSVADYNEQFF
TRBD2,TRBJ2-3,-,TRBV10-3,TGTGCCATCCTGTCGCGGGAGCAGAGCACAGATACGCAGTATTTT,CAILSREQSTDTQYF
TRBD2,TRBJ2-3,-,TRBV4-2,TGTGCCAGCAGCCAAGAAGGTAGCGGGGGGGCATGGGGGACAGATACGCAGTATTTT,CASSQEGSGGAWGTDTQYF
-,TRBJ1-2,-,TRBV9,TGTGCCAGCAGCGTAGGATCTGGAAACTATGGCTACACCTTC,CASSVGSGNYGYTF
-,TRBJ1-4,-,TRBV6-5,TGTGCCAGCAGTGGTCGGGGAGCAACTAATGAAAAACTGTTTTTT,CASSGRGATNEKLFF
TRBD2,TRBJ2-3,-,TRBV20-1,TGCAGTGCTATAAGGACTAGCGGGGGGATGACAGATACGCAGTATTTT,CSAIRTSGGMTDTQYF
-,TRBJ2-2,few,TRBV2,TGTGCCAGCAGGGCGACCGGAACGATCGCCGGGGAGCTGTTTTTT,CASRATGTIAGELFF
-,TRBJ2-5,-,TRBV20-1,TGCAGTGCTAGACCGGACTTAGCCGGGAAGACCCAGTACTTC,CSARPDLAGKTQYF
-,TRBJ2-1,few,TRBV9,TGTGCCAGCAGCGTTGCTTACAATGAGCAGTTCTTC,CASSVAYNEQFF
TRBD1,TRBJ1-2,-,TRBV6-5,TGTGCCAGCAGCCGACTATACAGGGGCGGCTACACCTTC,CASSRLYRGGYTF
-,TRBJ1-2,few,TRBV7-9,TGTGCCAGCAGCCTTAACAGGGCAGGTGGCTACACCTTC,CASSLNRAGGYTF
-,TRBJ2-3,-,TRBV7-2,TGTGCCAGCACCCCGGGACGAAGCACAGATACGCAGTATTTT,CASTPGRSTDTQYF
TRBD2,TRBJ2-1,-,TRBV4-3,TGCGCCAGCTCCCAATGGGCGGGGGGCACTCCAAATGAGCAGTTCTTC,CASSQWAGGTPNEQFF
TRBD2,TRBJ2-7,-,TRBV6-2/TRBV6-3,TGTGCCAGCAGTTGGGGGACTAGCGGGGGAGCCGAGCAGTACTTC,CASSWGTSGGAEQYF
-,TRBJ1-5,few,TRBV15,TGTGCCACCAGCAGTGGGGGAGGCAGGTATCAGCCCCAGCATTTT,CATSSGGGRYQPQHF
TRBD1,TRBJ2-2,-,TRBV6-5,TGTGCCAGCAGTTGGACAGGGGCCCGCCGGGAGCTGTTTTTT,CASSWTGARRELFF
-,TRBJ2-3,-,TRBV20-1,TGCAGTGCCCGGACTGCTAGCCTGCCTCAGCTCACAGATACGCAGTATTTT,CSARTASLPQLTDTQYF
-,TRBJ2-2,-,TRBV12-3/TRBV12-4,TGTGCCAGCAGTTTAGGTCTGGGGAGGAACACCGGGGAGCTGTTTTTT,CASSLGLGRNTGELFF
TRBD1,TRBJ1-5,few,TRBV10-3,TGTGCCATCAGTGAACAGGGGTCCGGCAATCAGCCCCAGCATTTT,CAISEQGSGNQPQHF
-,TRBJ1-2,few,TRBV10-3,TGTGCCTCCCATGGGGGGGCTGGTTATGGCTACACCTTC,CASHGGAGYGYTF
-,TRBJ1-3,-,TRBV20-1,TGCAGTGCTAGAGTACTTACGGGACAAGGCTCTGGAAACACCATATATTTT,CSARVLTGQGSGNTIYF
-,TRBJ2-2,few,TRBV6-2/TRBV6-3,TGTGCCAGCAGCCATACAGGGAATCTTTACGGGGAGCTGTTTTTT,CASSHTGNLYGELFF
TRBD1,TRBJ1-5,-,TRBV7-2,TGTGCCAGCAGACGTGGGGGGACAGATCAGCCCCAGCATTTT,CASRRGGTDQPQHF
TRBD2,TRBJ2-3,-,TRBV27,TGTGCCAGCAGTTCCTGGACTAGCGCAGATACGCAGTATTTT,CASSSWTSADTQYF
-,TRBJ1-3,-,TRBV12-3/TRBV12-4,TGTGCCAGCAACTTGGGAGCCATCTCTGGAAACACCATATATTTT,CASNLGAISGNTIYF
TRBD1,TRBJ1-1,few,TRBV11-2,TGTGCCAGCAGCCGTGACCGAACAGGGGGCACTGAAGCTTTCTTT,CASSRDRTGGTEAFF
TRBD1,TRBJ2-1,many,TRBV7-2,TGTGCCAGCAGCTTACAGGGGGCGCGGTTGGATGAGCAGTTCTTC,CASSLQGARLDEQFF
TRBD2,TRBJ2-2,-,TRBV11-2,TGTGCCAGCCGATGGGGAGGGGTGATCGGGGAGCTGTTTTTT,CASRWGGVIGELFF
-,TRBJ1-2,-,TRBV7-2,TGTGCCAGCAGCTGGGCCAGGGAGGACTATGGCTACACCTTC,CASSWAREDYGYTF
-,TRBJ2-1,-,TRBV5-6,TGTGCCAGCTGCGAGGGGAGTCTCTACAATGAGCAGTTCTTC,CASCEGSLYNEQFF
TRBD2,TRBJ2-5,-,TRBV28,TGTGCCAGCAGTTCGGGGGCTAGCGGGGGCCCGAGGGGTGCCCAGTACTTC,CASSSGASGGPRGAQYF
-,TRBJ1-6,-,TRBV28,TGTGCCAGCAGGACCTTAGTGGGGGGCGTTAGTTCACCCCTCCACTTT,CASRTLVGGVSSPLHF
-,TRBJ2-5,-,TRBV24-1,TGTGCCACCAGTGATGGGACGGGCCAAGAGACCCAGTACTTC,CATSDGTGQETQYF
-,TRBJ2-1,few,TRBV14,TGTGCCAGCAGCCAAGATAGACGTGAGCAGTTCTTC,CASSQDRREQFF
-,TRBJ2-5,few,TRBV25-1,TGTGCCAGCAGTGAATGGCGTCTAGCCGGCGGGACCCAGTACTTC,CASSEWRLAGGTQYF
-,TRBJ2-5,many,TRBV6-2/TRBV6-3,TGTGCCAGCAGAAAAGGGACCCAGCGGCAAGAGACCCAGTACTTC,CASRKGTQRQETQYF
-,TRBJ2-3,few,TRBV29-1,TGCAGCGTTGATCTGGCGGGGACCACAGATACGCAGTATTTT,CSVDLAGTTDTQYF
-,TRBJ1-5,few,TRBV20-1,TGCAGTGCTAGGGAGAGTAGCAATCAGCCCCAGCATTTT,CSARESSNQPQHF
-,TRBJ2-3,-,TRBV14,TGTGCCAGCAGCCAAGAAAGGGATCGCGCCGACCGCGGCCGGAATTTT,CASSQERDRADRGRNF
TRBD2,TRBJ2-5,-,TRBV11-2,TGTGCCAGCAGCACTAGCGGGGGGGCGGGGACCCAGTACTTC,CASSTSGGAGTQYF
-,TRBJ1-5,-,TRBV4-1,TGCGCCAGCAGCCAAGTAGCAGGGGCCAATCAGCCCCAGCATTTT,CASSQVAGANQPQHF